The rows below give T cell receptor beta chains drawn from one sample of a study of CD8 T cells in cerebrospinal fluid in Alzheimer's disease. Using the 10x single-cell sequencing reads, TCRdb records one entry per CDR3 protein without DNA. The sample includes approximately 1,000 distinct CDR3 sequences. Sequenced sample: cerebrospinal fluid. Every receptor here comes from a human donor in good health. Each CDR3 is given with its conserved first and last residue. Rows may omit the clone size; those that give it use once, few, many or a size class.

TRBV5-8	medium-sized	TRBJ2-5	CASSPGLEFKETQYF
TRBV7-2	large	TRBJ2-3	CASSLSRFGDTQYF
TRBV24-1	medium-sized	TRBJ2-3	CATSDQRLQKADTQYF
TRBV6-1	medium-sized	TRBJ1-1	CASSERDSTNTEAFF
TRBV5-4	medium-sized	TRBJ1-2	CASSWARTGNYGYTF
TRBV25-1	large	TRBJ2-3	CAPRESTRGQYF
TRBV10-3	medium-sized	TRBJ2-7	CAISRVEQASSYEQYF
TRBV19	medium-sized	TRBJ2-2	CAIKPQGDGELFF
TRBV4-3	medium-sized	TRBJ1-2	CASSQDRVGGGYTF
TRBV4-2	large	TRBJ2-1	CASSSGTSGGKYNEQFF
TRBV28	medium-sized	TRBJ1-1	CASTDRGPTEAFF
TRBV6-1	medium-sized	TRBJ2-3	CASSAGLAGGGDTQYF
TRBV6-5	.	TRBJ1-5	CASSPGSNQPQHF
TRBV7-8	medium-sized	TRBJ2-7	CASSLGVRFYEQYF
TRBV6-6	medium-sized	TRBJ1-1	CASSYGLVERAEAFF
TRBV18	medium-sized	TRBJ2-2	CASSPRTGVTGELFF
TRBV11-2	medium-sized	TRBJ2-7	CASSLDPGFNEQYF
TRBV10-3	medium-sized	TRBJ1-1	CAISDQGETEAFF